The subject of this entry is one T cell receptor (beta chain). Using immunoSEQ multiplex PCR, the repertoire was profiled, and TCRdb retains in-frame clones only, with some absent. The repertoire holds 47,000 or so clones, about 90% seen once, with almost 1.5% in the top ten. The data belong to a study of cytomegalovirus exposure and HLA in healthy donors. The germline V gene encodes CDR1 SGHAT and CDR2 FQNNGV. V was clipped by 2 bases and J by 5 bases, with 6 bases between them. This CDR3 has 12 amino acids. The sample was PBMCs. This clonotype was obtained from a young man in good health and CMV-seronegative. V is TRBV11-2 and J is TRBJ2-5, with a tentative D call TRBD1 (5 bases). DNA of the CDR3: TGTGCCAGCAGCTTAAACAGGGAGACCCAGTACTTC. Its translation is CASSLNRETQYF.